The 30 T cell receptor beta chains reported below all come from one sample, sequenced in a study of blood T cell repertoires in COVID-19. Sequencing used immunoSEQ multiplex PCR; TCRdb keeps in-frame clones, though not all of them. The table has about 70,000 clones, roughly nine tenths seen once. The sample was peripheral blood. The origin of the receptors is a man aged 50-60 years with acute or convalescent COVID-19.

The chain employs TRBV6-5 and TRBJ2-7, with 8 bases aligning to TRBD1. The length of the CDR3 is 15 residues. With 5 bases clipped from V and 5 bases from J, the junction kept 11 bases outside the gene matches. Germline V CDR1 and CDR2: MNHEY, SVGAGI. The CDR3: CASSLPTGVYNEQYV. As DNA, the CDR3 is TGTGCCAGCAGTCTACCGACAGGGGTTTACAACGAGCAGTACGTC.

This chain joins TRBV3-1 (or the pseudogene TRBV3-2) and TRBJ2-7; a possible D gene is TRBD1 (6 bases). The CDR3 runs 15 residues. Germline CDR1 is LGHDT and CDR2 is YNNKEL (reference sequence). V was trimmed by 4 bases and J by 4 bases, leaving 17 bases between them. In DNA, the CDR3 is TGTGCCAGCAGCCCCCAGGGGACCAAAGAGTACGAGCAGTACTTC. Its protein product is CASSPQGTKEYEQYF.

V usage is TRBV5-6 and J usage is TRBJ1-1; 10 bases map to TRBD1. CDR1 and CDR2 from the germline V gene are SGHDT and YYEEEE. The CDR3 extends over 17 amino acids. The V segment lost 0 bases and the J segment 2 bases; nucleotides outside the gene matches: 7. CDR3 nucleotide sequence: TGTGCCAGCAGCTTGGGCATGACAGGGGGCCCAAACACTGAAGCTTTCTTT. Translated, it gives CASSLGMTGGPNTEAFF.

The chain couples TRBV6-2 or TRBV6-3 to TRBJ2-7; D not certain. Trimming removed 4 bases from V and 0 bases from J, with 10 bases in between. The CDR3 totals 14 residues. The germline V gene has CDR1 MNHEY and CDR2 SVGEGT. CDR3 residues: CASSFTAASYEQYV. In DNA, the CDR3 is TGTGCCAGCAGTTTTACAGCCGCCTCCTACGAGCAGTACGTC.

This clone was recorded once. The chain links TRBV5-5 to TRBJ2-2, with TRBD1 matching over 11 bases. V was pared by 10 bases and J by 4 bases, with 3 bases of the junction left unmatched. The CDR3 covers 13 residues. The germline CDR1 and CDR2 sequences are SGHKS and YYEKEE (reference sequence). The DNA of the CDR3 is TGTGCCGGCGGACAGGGGGCCACCGGGGAGCTGTTTTTT. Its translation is CAGGQGATGELFF.

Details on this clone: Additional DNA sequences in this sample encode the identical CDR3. The CDR3 coding sequence is TGTGCCAGCAGCGGACAAATGAACACTGAAGCTTTCTTT. It yields the protein CASSGQMNTEAFF. V is TRBV2 and J is TRBJ1-1; D perhaps matches TRBD1 (5 bases). Trimming stripped 6 bases from V and 0 bases from J, with 8 bases between. Per germline, CDR1 SNHLY and CDR2 FYNNEI. This CDR3 contains 13 residues.

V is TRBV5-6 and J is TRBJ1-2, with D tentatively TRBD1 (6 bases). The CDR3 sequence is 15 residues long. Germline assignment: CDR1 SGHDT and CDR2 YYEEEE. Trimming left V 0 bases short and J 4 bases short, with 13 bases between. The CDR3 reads CASSLVRGLIYGYTF. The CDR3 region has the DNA TGTGCCAGCAGCTTGGTGCGGGGGCTAATCTATGGCTACACCTTC.

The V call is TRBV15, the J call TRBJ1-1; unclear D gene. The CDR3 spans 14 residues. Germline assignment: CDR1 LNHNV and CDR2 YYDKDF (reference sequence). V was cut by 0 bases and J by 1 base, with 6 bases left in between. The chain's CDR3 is CATSRDGENTEAFF. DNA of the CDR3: TGTGCCACCAGCAGAGATGGAGAGAACACTGAAGCTTTCTTT.

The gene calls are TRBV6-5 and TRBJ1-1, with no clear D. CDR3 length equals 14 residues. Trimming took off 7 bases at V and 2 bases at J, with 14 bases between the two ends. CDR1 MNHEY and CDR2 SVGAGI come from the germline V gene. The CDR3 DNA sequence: TGTGCCAGCAAGTTGGAGGACCTAAACACTGAAGCTTTCTTT. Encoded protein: CASKLEDLNTEAFF.

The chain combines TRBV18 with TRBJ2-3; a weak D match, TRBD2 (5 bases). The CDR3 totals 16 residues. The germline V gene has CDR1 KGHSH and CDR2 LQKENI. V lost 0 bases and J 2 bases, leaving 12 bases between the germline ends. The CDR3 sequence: CASSPPLAQYTDTQYF. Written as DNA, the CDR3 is TGTGCCAGCTCACCACCCCTAGCTCAGTACACAGATACGCAGTATTTT.

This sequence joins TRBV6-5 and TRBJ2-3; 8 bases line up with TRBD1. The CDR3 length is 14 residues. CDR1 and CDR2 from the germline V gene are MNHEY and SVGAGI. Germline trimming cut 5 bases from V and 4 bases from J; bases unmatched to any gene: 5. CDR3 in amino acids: CASSPDRGSDTQYF. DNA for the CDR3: TGTGCCAGCAGTCCAGACAGGGGATCAGATACGCAGTATTTT.

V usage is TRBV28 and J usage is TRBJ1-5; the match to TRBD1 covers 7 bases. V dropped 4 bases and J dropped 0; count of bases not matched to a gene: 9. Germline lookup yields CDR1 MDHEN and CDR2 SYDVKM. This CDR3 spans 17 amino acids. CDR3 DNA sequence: TGTGCCAGCAGTTCGGGACAGCGAACTTATAGCAATCAGCCCCAGCATTTT. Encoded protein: CASSSGQRTYSNQPQHF.

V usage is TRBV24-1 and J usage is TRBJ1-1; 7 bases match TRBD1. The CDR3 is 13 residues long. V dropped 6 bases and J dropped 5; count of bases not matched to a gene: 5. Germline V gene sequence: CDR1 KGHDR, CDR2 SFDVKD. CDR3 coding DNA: TGTGCCACCAGTACAGGGGCTCGGACTGAAGCTTTCTTT. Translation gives CATSTGARTEAFF.

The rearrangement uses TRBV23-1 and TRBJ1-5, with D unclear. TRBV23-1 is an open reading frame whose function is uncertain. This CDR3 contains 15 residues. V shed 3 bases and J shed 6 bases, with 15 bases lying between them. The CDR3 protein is CASSQKVFGFQPQHF. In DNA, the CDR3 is TGCGCCAGCAGTCAGAAAGTCTTCGGGTTTCAGCCCCAGCATTTT.

The CDR3 loop is CASSYMVRGGHEQFF. CDR3 DNA: TGTGCCAGCAGTTACATGGTGCGGGGGGGGCATGAGCAGTTCTTC. The V and J genes are TRBV6-5 and TRBJ2-1; 9 bases line up with TRBD2. The V and J ends lost 2 bases and 8 bases, in that order; junction bases with no gene match: 7. The germline CDR1 and CDR2 sequences are MNHEY and SVGAGI. This CDR3 contains 15 residues.

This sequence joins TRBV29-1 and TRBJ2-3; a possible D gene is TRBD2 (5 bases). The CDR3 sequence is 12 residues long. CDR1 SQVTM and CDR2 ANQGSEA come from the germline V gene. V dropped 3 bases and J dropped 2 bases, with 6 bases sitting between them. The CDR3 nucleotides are TGCAGCGTTGAGGGAGACACAGATACGCAGTATTTT. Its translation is CSVEGDTDTQYF.

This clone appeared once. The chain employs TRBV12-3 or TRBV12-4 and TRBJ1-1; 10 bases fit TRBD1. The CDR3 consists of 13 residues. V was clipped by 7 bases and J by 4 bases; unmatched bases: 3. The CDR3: CASTRTGGTEAFF. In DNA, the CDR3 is TGTGCCAGCACCCGGACAGGGGGCACTGAAGCTTTCTTT.

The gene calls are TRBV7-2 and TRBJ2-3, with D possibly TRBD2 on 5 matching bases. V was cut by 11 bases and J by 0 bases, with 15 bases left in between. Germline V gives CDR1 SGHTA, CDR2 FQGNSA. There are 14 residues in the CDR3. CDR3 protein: CAGRGQTSTDTQYF. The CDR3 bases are TGTGCCGGGAGAGGGCAGACTAGCACAGATACGCAGTATTTT.

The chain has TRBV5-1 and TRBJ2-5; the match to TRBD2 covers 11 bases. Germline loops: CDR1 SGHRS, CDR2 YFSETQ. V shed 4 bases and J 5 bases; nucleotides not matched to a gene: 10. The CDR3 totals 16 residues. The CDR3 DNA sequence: TGCGCCAGCAGCCCCAGTATAGCGGGGGGGCCGGAGACCCAGTACTTC. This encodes CASSPSIAGGPETQYF.

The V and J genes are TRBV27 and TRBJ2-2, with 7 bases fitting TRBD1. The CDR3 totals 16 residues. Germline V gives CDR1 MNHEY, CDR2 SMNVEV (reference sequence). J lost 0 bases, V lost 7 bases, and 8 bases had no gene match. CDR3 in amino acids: CASTPIGTANTGELFF. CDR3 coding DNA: TGTGCCAGCACCCCTATCGGGACAGCGAACACCGGGGAGCTGTTTTTT.

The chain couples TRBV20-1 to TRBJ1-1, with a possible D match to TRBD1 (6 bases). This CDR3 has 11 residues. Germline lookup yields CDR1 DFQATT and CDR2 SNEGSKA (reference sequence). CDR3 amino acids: CSPKGGTEAFF. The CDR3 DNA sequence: TGCAGCCCTAAGGGGGGGACTGAAGCTTTCTTT.

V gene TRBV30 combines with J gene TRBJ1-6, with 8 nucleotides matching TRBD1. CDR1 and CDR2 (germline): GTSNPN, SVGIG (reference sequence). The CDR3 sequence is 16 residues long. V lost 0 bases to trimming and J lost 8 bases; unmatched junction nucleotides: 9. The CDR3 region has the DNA TGTGCCTGGAGTGTTCACAGGGGGTTAGAGGATTCACCCCTCCACTTT. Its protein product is CAWSVHRGLEDSPLHF.

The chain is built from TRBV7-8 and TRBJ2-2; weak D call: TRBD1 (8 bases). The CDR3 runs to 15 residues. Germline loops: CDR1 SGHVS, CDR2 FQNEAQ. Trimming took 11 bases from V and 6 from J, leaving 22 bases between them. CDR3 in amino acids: CASRGYRGGSGELFF. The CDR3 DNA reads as TGTGCCTCCAGGGGCTACAGGGGGGGTTCCGGGGAGCTGTTTTTT.

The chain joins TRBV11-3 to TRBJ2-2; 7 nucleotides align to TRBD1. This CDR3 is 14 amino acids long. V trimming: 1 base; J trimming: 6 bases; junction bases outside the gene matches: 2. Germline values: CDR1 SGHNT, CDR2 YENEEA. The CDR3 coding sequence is TGTGCCAGCAGCTTAGGCCAGGGGGCCGGGGAGCTGTTTTTT. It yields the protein CASSLGQGAGELFF.

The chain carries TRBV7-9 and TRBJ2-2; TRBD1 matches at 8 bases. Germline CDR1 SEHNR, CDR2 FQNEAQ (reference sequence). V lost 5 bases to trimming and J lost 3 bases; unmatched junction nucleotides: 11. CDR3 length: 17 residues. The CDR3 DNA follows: TGTGCCAGCAGCATACCCACAGGGGGACCCTACACCGGGGAGCTGTTTTTT. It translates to CASSIPTGGPYTGELFF. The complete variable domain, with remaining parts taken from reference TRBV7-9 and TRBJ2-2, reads DTGVSQNPRHKITKRGQNVTFRCDPISEHNRLYWYRQTLGQGPEFLTYFQNEAQLEKSRLLSDRFSAERPKGSFSTLEIQRTEQGDSAMYLCASSIPTGGPYTGELFFGEGSRLTVL.

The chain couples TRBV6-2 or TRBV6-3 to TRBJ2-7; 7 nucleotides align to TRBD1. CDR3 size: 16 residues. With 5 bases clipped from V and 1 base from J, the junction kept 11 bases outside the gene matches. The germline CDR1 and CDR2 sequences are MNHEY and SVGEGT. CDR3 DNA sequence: TGTGCCAGCAGTCTCGTCAGGGGGAAAAGGTCCTACGAGCAGTACGTC. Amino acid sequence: CASSLVRGKRSYEQYV.

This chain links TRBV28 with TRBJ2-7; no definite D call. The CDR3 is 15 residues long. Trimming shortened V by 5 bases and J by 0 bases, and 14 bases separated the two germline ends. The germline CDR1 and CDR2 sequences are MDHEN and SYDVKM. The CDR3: CASSPIDRSSYEQYF. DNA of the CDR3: TGTGCCAGCAGTCCGATCGATCGTAGCTCCTACGAGCAGTACTTC.

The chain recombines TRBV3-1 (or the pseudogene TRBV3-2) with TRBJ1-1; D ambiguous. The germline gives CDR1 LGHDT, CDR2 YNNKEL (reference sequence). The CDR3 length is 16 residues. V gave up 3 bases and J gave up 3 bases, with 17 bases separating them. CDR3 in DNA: TGTGCCAGCAGCCACATCCCCCAGGTTACTCACACTGAAGCTTTCTTT. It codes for CASSHIPQVTHTEAFF.

CDR3 in DNA: TGTGCCAGCACCCTAACAGGGGGCACCTACGAGCAGTACGTC. Its translation: CASTLTGGTYEQYV. V gene TRBV2 combines with J gene TRBJ2-7; 9 nucleotides line up with TRBD1. V dropped 7 bases and J dropped 2; count of bases not matched to a gene: 6. Per the germline V gene, CDR1 is SNHLY and CDR2 is FYNNEI. The CDR3 has 14 amino acids.

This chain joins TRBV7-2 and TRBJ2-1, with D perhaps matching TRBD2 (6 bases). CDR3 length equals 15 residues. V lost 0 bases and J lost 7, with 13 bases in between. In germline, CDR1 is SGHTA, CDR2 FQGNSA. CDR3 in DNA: TGTGCCAGCAGCTTAGCTTGGCTAGCGCCGAATGAGCAGTTCTTC. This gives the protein CASSLAWLAPNEQFF. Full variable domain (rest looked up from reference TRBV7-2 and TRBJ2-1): GAGVSQSPSNKVTEKGKDVELRCDPISGHTALYWYRQSLGQGLEFLIYFQGNSAPDKSGLPSDRFSAERTGGSVSTLTIQRTQQEDSAVYLCASSLAWLAPNEQFFGPGTRLTVL.